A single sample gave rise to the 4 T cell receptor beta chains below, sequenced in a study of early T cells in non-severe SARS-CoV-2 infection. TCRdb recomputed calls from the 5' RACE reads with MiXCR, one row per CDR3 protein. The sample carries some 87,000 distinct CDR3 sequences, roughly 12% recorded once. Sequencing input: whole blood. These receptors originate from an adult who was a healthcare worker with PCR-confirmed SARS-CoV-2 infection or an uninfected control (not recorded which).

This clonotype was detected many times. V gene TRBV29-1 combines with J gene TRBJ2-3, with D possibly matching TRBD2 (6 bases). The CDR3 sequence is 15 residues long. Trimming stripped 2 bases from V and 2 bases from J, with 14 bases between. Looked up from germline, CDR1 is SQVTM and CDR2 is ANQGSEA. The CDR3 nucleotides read TGCAGCGTTGAATTCTACGCGCGGGACACAGATACGCAGTATTTT. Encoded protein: CSVEFYARDTDTQYF.

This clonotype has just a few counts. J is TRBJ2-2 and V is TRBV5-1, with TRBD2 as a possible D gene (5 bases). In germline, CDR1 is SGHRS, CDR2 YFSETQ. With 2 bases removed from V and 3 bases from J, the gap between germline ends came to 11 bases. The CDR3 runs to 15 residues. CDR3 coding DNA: TGCGCCAGCAGCTTTGTTGACTACTACACCGGGGAGCTGTTTTTT. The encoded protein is CASSFVDYYTGELFF. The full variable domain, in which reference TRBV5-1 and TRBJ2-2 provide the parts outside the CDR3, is KAGVTQTPRYLIKTRGQQVTLSCSPISGHRSVSWYQQTPGQGLQFLFEYFSETQRNKGNFPGRFSGRQFSNSRSEMNVSTLELGDSALYLCASSFVDYYTGELFFGEGSRLTVL.

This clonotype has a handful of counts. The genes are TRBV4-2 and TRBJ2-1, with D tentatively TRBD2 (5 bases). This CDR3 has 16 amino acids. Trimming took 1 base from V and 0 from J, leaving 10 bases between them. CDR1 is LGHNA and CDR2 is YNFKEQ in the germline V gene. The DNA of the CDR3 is TGTGCCAGCAGCCAAGCTTTGGGGAGCTCCTACAATGAGCAGTTCTTC. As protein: CASSQALGSSYNEQFF.

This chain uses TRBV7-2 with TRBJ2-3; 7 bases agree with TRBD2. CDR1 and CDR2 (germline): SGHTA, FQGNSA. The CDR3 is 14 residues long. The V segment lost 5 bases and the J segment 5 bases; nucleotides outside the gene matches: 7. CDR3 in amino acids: CASSTRLARDTQYF. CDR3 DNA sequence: TGTGCCAGCAGCACCCGACTAGCAAGAGATACGCAGTATTTT.